A selection of T cell receptor beta chains follows, all from one sample in a study of blood T cell repertoires in COVID-19. Generated by immunoSEQ multiplex PCR, the TCRdb table keeps only in-frame clones and is missing some. The profile shows 40,000 to 60,000 clones, more than 65% of them singletons. Sequencing was carried out using peripheral blood. Source of these receptors: a human donor in a cohort sampled during active COVID-19. CDR3s include the opening cysteine and the closing phenylalanine or tryptophan. The order of the fields is V gene, D gene, clone size, J gene, CDR3 DNA, CDR3 protein. D genes are given only for firm matches. Not all rows give a size; the values are once, few, many and, for expanded clones, a class.

>TRBV5-1|-|-|TRBJ1-1
TGCGCCAGCAGCTTGGTGGCAGTCAACACTGAAGCTTTCTTT
CASSLVAVNTEAFF
>TRBV9|-|-|TRBJ2-1
TGTGCCAGCAGCGTAGGCGGGATCCTTATAAGCTCCTACAATGAGCAGTTCTTC
CASSVGGILISSYNEQFF
>TRBV21-1|-|-|TRBJ2-3
TGTGCCAGCAGCCAGGGCGGGACAGGGTCGAGCACAGATACGCAGTATTTT
CASSQGGTGSSTDTQYF
>TRBV5-4|TRBD1|-|TRBJ1-2
TGTGCCAGCAGCTCCCAGTCCCGGGACAGGGTTGGCTACACCTTC
CASSSQSRDRVGYTF
>TRBV7-2|-|-|TRBJ1-2
TGTGCCAGCAGCACCGGACAGACTAACTATGGCTACACCTTC
CASSTGQTNYGYTF
>TRBV7-2|-|once|TRBJ2-7
TGTGCCAGTAGCTTAAATGGGCCGTTCTACGAGCAGTACTTC
CASSLNGPFYEQYF
>TRBV5-1|TRBD2|-|TRBJ2-1
TGCGCCAGCAGCTTGCGGCTAGCGGGAGTGGGCAATGAGCAGTTCTTC
CASSLRLAGVGNEQFF
>TRBV19|-|-|TRBJ2-5
TGTGCCAGTAGTATCGTACACCGGGGTGGAGAGGACCAAGAGACCCAGTACTTC
CASSIVHRGGEDQETQYF
>TRBV24-1|-|-|TRBJ2-1
TGTGCCACCAGTGATTGGGGGGTCAATGAGCAGTTCTTC
CATSDWGVNEQFF
>TRBV15|TRBD1|-|TRBJ1-2
TGTGCCACCAGCAGAGCCGACAGGGGTCGGGACTATGGCTACACCTTC
CATSRADRGRDYGYTF
>TRBV9|-|-|TRBJ1-3
TGTGCCAGCAGACCTCCAGGGGTGAGAGGAAACACCATATATTTT
CASRPPGVRGNTIYF
>TRBV6-2/TRBV6-3|-|-|TRBJ1-2
TGTGCCAGCAGTGATCAAGCCTATGGCTACACCTTC
CASSDQAYGYTF
>TRBV7-2|TRBD1|-|TRBJ1-1
TGTGCCAGCAGCCGGGACAGGGATAGCACTGAAGCTTTCTTT
CASSRDRDSTEAFF
>TRBV29-1|TRBD1|-|TRBJ1-1
TGCAGCGTTTCCCACGTCGACAGGGACACTGAAGCTTTCTTT
CSVSHVDRDTEAFF
>TRBV10-3|TRBD1|-|TRBJ1-1
TGTGGAGCAAGACAGGGAAACATGAACACTGAAGCTTTCTTT
CGARQGNMNTEAFF
>TRBV10-3|TRBD2|-|TRBJ2-7
TGTGCCATCAGTGGTTTAGCGGGAGGGAGAGGCTACGAGCAGTACTTC
CAISGLAGGRGYEQYF
>TRBV18|TRBD1|-|TRBJ2-2
TGTGCCAGCTCACCACAGGGGGCTGAGACCGGGGAGCTGTTTTTT
CASSPQGAETGELFF
>TRBV4-3|-|-|TRBJ2-1
TGCGCCAGCAGCCAAGATTCAGGGTATGAGCAGTTCTTC
CASSQDSGYEQFF
>TRBV15|-|-|TRBJ2-5
TGTGCCACCAGCAGAGCCCTCGGGGAGATCGAGACCCAGTACTTC
CATSRALGEIETQYF
>TRBV7-2|TRBD1|few|TRBJ2-2
TGTGCCAGCAGCTTAAGTACCGGGACAGGGGTCGGGGAGCTGTTTTTT
CASSLSTGTGVGELFF
>TRBV3-1/TRBV3-2|-|-|TRBJ2-6
TGTGCCAGCAGCCGGCGGTCGGAAGGGGCCAACGTCCTGACTTTC
CASSRRSEGANVLTF
>TRBV5-1|-|-|TRBJ1-4
TGCGCCAGCAGCTCCGGGACAACTAATGAAAAACTGTTTTTT
CASSSGTTNEKLFF
>TRBV7-3|-|-|TRBJ1-1
TGTGCCAGCAGCTTAGACAGGTGGAACACTGAAGCTTTCTTT
CASSLDRWNTEAFF
>TRBV5-4|-|few|TRBJ1-1
TGTGCCAGCAGCTTGGGAGGGAGAACTGAAGCTTTCTTT
CASSLGGRTEAFF
>TRBV10-1|-|-|TRBJ2-7
TGCGCCAGCAGTGAGTCGGGCTCCACTTACGAGCAGTACTTC
CASSESGSTYEQYF
>TRBV30|-|few|TRBJ1-3
TGTGCCTGGAGTCCCCAGGGGTCCCCTGGAAACACCATATATTTT
CAWSPQGSPGNTIYF
>TRBV5-1|TRBD1|-|TRBJ1-2
TGCGCCAGCAGCTCTACAACAGGGGGCGATGGCTACACCTTC
CASSSTTGGDGYTF
>TRBV11-3|TRBD2|-|TRBJ2-3
TGTGCCAGCAGCGCCTACTTGACTAGCGGGGAGAGTAGAGGCACAGATACGCAGTATTTT
CASSAYLTSGESRGTDTQYF
>TRBV9|TRBD2|-|TRBJ2-4
TGTGCCAGCAGCCGGGGACTAGCGGGAGACAGGGGGGACATTCAGTACTTC
CASSRGLAGDRGDIQYF
>TRBV2|TRBD1|-|TRBJ2-7
TGTGCCAGCAGGAGGGACAGGGCAGGAGAGCAGTACTTC
CASRRDRAGEQYF
>TRBV5-4|TRBD1|once|TRBJ2-3
TGTGCCAGCAGCTTGGGCGGACAGGGAGCGGGCTCAGATACGCAGTATTTT
CASSLGGQGAGSDTQYF
>TRBV7-3|-|-|TRBJ2-1
TGTGCCAGCAGCTTAGCGCAAAACAATGAGCAGTTCTTC
CASSLAQNNEQFF
>TRBV6-2/TRBV6-3|TRBD1|-|TRBJ2-7
TGTGCCAGCAGTTCACCCGGGACAGCACTGACCTACGAGCAGTACTTC
CASSSPGTALTYEQYF
>TRBV3-1/TRBV3-2|-|-|TRBJ2-5
TGTGCCAGCAGCCACCGCGGAGAGACCCAGTACTTC
CASSHRGETQYF